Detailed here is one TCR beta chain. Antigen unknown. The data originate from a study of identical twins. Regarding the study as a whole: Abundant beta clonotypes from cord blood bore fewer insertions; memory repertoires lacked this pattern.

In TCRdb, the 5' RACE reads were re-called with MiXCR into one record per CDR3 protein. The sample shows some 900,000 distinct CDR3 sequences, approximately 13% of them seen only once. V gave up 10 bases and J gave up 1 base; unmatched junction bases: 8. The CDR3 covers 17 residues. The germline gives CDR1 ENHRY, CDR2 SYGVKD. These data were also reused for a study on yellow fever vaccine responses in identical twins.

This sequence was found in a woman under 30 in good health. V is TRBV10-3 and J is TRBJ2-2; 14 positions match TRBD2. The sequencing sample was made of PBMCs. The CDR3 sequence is CATGTSGSKGNTGELFF. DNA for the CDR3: TGTGCCACCGGGACTAGCGGGAGTAAGGGGAACACCGGGGAGCTGTTTTTT.